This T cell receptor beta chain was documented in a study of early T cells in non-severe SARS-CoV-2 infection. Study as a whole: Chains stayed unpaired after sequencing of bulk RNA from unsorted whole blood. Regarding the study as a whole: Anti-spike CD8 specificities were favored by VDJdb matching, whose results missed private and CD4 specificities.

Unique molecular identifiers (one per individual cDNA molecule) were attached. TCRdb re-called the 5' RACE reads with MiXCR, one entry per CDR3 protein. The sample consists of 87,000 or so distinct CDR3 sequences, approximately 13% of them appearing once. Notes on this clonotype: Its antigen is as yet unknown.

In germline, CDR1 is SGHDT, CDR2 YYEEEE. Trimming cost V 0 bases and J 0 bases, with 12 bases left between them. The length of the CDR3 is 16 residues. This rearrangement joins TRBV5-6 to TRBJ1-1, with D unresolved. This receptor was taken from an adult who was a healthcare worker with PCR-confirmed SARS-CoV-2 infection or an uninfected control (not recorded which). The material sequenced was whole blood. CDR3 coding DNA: TGTGCCAGCAGCTTGGTCGTCGTGGGTTTGAACACTGAAGCTTTCTTT. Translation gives CASSLVVVGLNTEAFF.